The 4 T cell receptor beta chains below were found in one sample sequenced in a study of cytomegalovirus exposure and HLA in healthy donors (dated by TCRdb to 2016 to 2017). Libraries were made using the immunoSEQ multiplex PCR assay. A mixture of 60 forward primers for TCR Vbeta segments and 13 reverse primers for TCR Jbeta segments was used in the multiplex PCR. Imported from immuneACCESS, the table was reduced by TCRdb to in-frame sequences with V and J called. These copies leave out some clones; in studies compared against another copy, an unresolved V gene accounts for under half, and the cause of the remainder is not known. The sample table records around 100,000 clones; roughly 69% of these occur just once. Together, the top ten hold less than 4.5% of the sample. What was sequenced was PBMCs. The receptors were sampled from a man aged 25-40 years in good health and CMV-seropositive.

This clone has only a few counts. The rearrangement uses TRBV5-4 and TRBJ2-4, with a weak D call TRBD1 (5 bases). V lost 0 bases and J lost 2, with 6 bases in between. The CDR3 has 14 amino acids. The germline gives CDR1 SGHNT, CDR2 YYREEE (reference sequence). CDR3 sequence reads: CASSLGQSKNIQYF. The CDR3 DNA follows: TGTGCCAGCAGCTTGGGACAGTCCAAAAACATTCAGTACTTC.

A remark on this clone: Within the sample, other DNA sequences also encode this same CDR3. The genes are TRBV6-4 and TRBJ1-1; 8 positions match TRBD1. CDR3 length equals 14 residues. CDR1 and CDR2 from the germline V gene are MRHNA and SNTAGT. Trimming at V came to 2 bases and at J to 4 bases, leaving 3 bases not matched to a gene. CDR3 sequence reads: CASSDTDRGTEAFF. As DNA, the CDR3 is TGTGCCAGCAGTGACACTGACAGGGGCACTGAAGCTTTCTTT.

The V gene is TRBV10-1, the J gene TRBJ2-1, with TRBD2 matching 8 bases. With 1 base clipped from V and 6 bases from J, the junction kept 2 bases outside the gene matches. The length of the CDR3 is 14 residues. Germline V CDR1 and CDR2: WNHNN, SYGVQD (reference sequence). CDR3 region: CASSEFGGGNEQFF. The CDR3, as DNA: TGCGCCAGCAGTGAGTTCGGGGGGGGCAATGAGCAGTTCTTC.

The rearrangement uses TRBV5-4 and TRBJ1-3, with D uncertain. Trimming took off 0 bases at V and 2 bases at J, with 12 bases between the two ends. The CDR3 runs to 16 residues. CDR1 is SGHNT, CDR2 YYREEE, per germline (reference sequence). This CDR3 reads CASSLGGSETGNTIYF. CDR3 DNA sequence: TGTGCCAGCAGCTTGGGAGGCAGCGAGACTGGAAACACCATATATTTT.